This entry is about one TCR beta chain. The target antigen is unknown. The data are from a study of lymphopenia after photon versus proton radiotherapy. General study points: Post-nadir TCR diversity decline inversely tracked overall survival among those who died. Oligoclonal CD8+ Temra expansion after nadir drove photon patients' diversity drop. Proton therapy kept repertoires fairly stable, unlike photons, which gained effector/memory cells. Better survival with proton therapy was suggested as possible, not demonstrated.

The CDR3 totals 16 residues. With V trimmed by 0 bases and J by 5 bases, 9 bases remained unmatched. Data came from immunoSEQ multiplex PCR; TCRdb stores just in-frame clones and leaves some out. The table lists roughly 76,000 clones, 92% of them singletons, with 2.2% in the top ten. This chain joins TRBV5-3 and TRBJ2-5, with 8 bases matching TRBD1. TRBV5-3 is labeled an ORF, and its function is uncertain. The sequenced sample was peripheral blood, obtained from a patient treated with photon-based radiotherapy. This TCR was recovered from a woman aged 40 to 49 with cholangiocarcinoma. The CDR3, as DNA: TGTGCCAGAAGCTTGGCGGGGCAGGGGGCTCGTGAGACCCAGTACTTC. The encoded protein is CARSLAGQGARETQYF.